A selection of T cell receptor beta chains follows, all from one sample in a study of Graves' ophthalmopathy and Graves' hyperthyroidism. TCRdb called the multiplex PCR reads again in MiXCR, with one record for every CDR3 protein. The sample consists of 400,000 to 450,000 distinct CDR3 sequences, 21% of them appearing once. The specimen sequenced was peripheral blood. The receptors stem from a woman aged 18-29 years with stable Graves' hyperthyroidism. The CDR3 runs from the conserved cysteine through the conserved F or W. Each record gives: clone size, V gene, D gene, J gene, CDR3 protein, CDR3 DNA. The D gene is left open where the match is weak. Clone size is not always given. Where it is, it says once, few, many or a class for expanded clones.

few,TRBV3-1,-,TRBJ2-1,CASSQASGNEQFF,TGTGCCAGCAGCCAAGCCAGCGGCAATGAGCAGTTCTTC
many,TRBV3-1,TRBD2,TRBJ2-7,CASSHAGLAVYEQYF,TGTGCCAGCAGCCACGCGGGACTAGCGGTCTACGAGCAGTACTTC
-,TRBV6-2/TRBV6-3,TRBD1,TRBJ1-5,CASTSRDRNQPQHF,TGTGCCAGCACCTCCCGGGACAGAAATCAGCCCCAGCATTTT
many,TRBV6-5,TRBD2,TRBJ2-5,CASSYASGTMETQYF,TGTGCCAGCAGTTACGCTAGCGGGACCATGGAGACCCAGTACTTC
once,TRBV6-1,-,TRBJ1-5,CASSPGGRIEQPQHF,TGTGCCAGCAGCCCCGGGGGCAGGATAGAACAGCCCCAGCATTTT
many,TRBV30,-,TRBJ2-2,CASGQAGELFF,TGTGCCAGCGGGCAGGCTGGGGAGCTGTTTTTT
once,TRBV19,-,TRBJ2-7,CASSMVLSYDQYF,TGTGCCAGTAGTATGGTCCTCTCCTACGATCAGTACTTC
-,TRBV6-5,-,TRBJ2-7,CASTSRQEGTYEQYF,TGTGCCAGCACTTCCCGACAGGAAGGGACCTACGAGCAGTACTTC
many,TRBV29-1,-,TRBJ2-6,CSASQGANVLTF,TGCAGCGCGTCACAGGGGGCCAACGTCCTGACTTTC
many,TRBV6-5,-,TRBJ2-7,CASSYSTERPTYEQYF,TGTGCCAGCAGTTACTCTACTGAAAGGCCTACCTACGAGCAGTACTTC
-,TRBV6-1,-,TRBJ1-1,CASGSLQWGIGTEAFF,TGTGCCAGCGGGAGCCTACAATGGGGGATCGGGACTGAAGCTTTCTTT
-,TRBV6-1,-,TRBJ1-5,CASRVSGNQPQHF,TGTGCCAGCAGGGTGTCGGGCAATCAGCCCCAGCATTTT
many,TRBV6-2/TRBV6-3,-,TRBJ2-7,CASSQFPYEQYF,TGTGCCAGCAGTCAATTCCCCTACGAGCAGTACTTC
-,TRBV12-3/TRBV12-4,-,TRBJ2-7,CASSMRDYDQYF,TGTGCCAGCAGTATGAGAGACTACGATCAGTACTTC
many,TRBV28,-,TRBJ1-5,CASSVTLNQPQHF,TGTGCCAGCAGTGTTACCCTTAATCAGCCCCAGCATTTT
many,TRBV5-8,TRBD1,TRBJ1-2,CASSHRGRDYGYTF,TGTGCCAGCAGTCACAGGGGAAGGGACTATGGCTACACCTTC
-,TRBV2,TRBD1,TRBJ2-7,CASNPGQASYEQYF,TGTGCCAGCAACCCGGGACAGGCTTCCTACGAGCAGTACTTC
many,TRBV11-2,-,TRBJ1-5,CASSLGRVQPQHF,TGTGCCAGCAGCTTAGGCAGGGTTCAGCCCCAGCATTTT
many,TRBV10-3,-,TRBJ2-7,CAISESWTGAGGEQYF,TGTGCCATCAGTGAGTCATGGACAGGGGCGGGGGGCGAGCAGTACTTC
few,TRBV7-2,-,TRBJ1-3,CASSLRGGSGNTIYF,TGTGCCAGCAGCTTACGCGGGGGCTCTGGAAACACCATATATTTT
-,TRBV30,-,TRBJ2-2,CAWAAGLYVGGELFF,TGTGCCTGGGCGGCAGGGCTCTACGTCGGCGGGGAGCTGTTTTTT
many,TRBV7-2,-,TRBJ1-1,CASSGRFMNTEAFF,TGTGCCAGCAGCGGGAGGTTTATGAACACTGAAGCTTTCTTT
many,TRBV11-2,-,TRBJ2-7,CASATGQIAYEQYF,TGTGCCAGCGCTACCGGACAGATAGCCTACGAGCAGTACTTC
many,TRBV5-5,TRBD1,TRBJ1-2,CASSVRDRDRYGYTF,TGTGCCAGCAGCGTCCGGGACAGGGACCGATATGGCTACACCTTC
-,TRBV5-1,TRBD1,TRBJ1-1,CASSLEDRVFTEAFF,TGCGCCAGCAGCTTGGAGGACAGGGTATTCACTGAAGCTTTCTTT
many,TRBV12-3/TRBV12-4,-,TRBJ1-1,CASSLAGQNTEAFF,TGTGCCAGCAGTTTGGCAGGACAGAACACTGAAGCTTTCTTT
many,TRBV12-3/TRBV12-4,-,TRBJ2-5,CASSLGASWETQYF,TGTGCCAGCAGTTTAGGGGCTAGCTGGGAGACCCAGTACTTC
-,TRBV7-2,-,TRBJ1-2,CASIPASAPRYGYTF,TGTGCCAGCATCCCTGCGAGTGCGCCCCGCTATGGCTACACCTTC
many,TRBV4-3,-,TRBJ1-2,CASSQGVGGAGFYGYTF,TGCGCCAGCAGCCAAGGGGTCGGGGGCGCAGGTTTCTATGGCTACACCTTC
many,TRBV18,-,TRBJ2-7,CASSPPGSGEQYF,TGTGCCAGCTCACCACCTGGGTCTGGCGAGCAGTACTTC
many,TRBV12-3/TRBV12-4,-,TRBJ2-2,CASTSQTANTGELFF,TGTGCCAGCACTTCTCAGACGGCGAACACCGGGGAGCTGTTTTTT
-,TRBV6-1,TRBD1,TRBJ2-7,CASNPLPGQPYEQYF,TGTGCCAGCAATCCCCTTCCGGGACAGCCCTACGAGCAGTACTTC
many,TRBV3-1,TRBD1,TRBJ2-5,CASSPHGTGGAETQYF,TGTGCCAGCAGCCCTCATGGGACAGGGGGCGCCGAGACCCAGTACTTC
-,TRBV5-1,-,TRBJ2-4,CASSLVGGGLDIKYF,TGCGCCAGCAGCTTGGTTGGAGGGGGCTTAGACATTAAGTACTTC
-,TRBV12-3/TRBV12-4,-,TRBJ2-5,CATARGSPGETQYF,TGTGCCACTGCGCGGGGCTCCCCGGGGGAGACCCAGTACTTC
many,TRBV6-4,-,TRBJ1-2,CASSRRDGYTF,TGTGCCAGCAGCCGCCGTGATGGCTACACCTTC
many,TRBV30,-,TRBJ1-1,CAWSVLLGTEAFF,TGTGCCTGGAGTGTACTATTGGGCACTGAAGCTTTCTTT
few,TRBV3-1,-,TRBJ1-2,CASSLQVSYGYTF,TGTGCCAGCAGCCTACAGGTCTCCTATGGCTACACCTTC
many,TRBV18,-,TRBJ2-2,CASSTRDTGELFF,TGTGCCAGCTCAACTAGGGACACCGGGGAGCTGTTTTTT
many,TRBV11-2,TRBD2,TRBJ2-2,CASSGLAGANTGELFF,TGTGCCAGCAGCGGACTAGCAGGGGCGAACACCGGGGAGCTGTTTTTT
-,TRBV19,TRBD1,TRBJ2-7,CATQGQGFNEQYF,TGTGCCACCCAGGGACAGGGATTTAACGAGCAGTACTTC
-,TRBV5-1,-,TRBJ2-2,CASSFQGRNTGELFF,TGCGCCAGCAGCTTCCAGGGTCGGAACACCGGGGAGCTGTTTTTT
many,TRBV6-2/TRBV6-3,-,TRBJ1-2,CASSYDANYGYTF,TGTGCCAGCAGTTACGACGCTAACTATGGCTACACCTTC
many,TRBV6-5,TRBD1,TRBJ2-2,CASSPRRQGDTGELFF,TGTGCCAGCAGTCCCAGGCGGCAGGGGGACACCGGGGAGCTGTTTTTT
few,TRBV30,-,TRBJ1-1,CAGRGLGAEAFF,TGTGCCGGGAGGGGTTTGGGCGCTGAAGCTTTCTTT
many,TRBV28,-,TRBJ2-2,CASSTRAHTGELFF,TGTGCCAGTAGTACCCGGGCGCACACCGGGGAGCTGTTTTTT